This T cell receptor beta chain is drawn from a study of OX40 agonist ivuxolimab in advanced cancers. Overall study: All patients had ivuxolimab intravenously every 2 weeks at 0.01 to 10 mg/kg. People in dose escalation had one of these cancers: hepatocellular carcinoma, melanoma, renal cell or head and neck cancer.

Samples were taken at baseline and on day 1 of cycles 4 and 7. The CDR3 loop spans 16 amino acids. CDR1 and CDR2 (germline): SGHDT, YYEEEE. The V gene end was trimmed by 0 bases and the J gene end by 5 bases; junction bases not matched to a gene: 5. TCRdb's copy holds only in-frame clones and misses some; the assay was immunoSEQ multiplex PCR. Of 20,000 to 25,000 clones listed, more than 65% are singletons. This sequence originates from an adult with an advanced solid tumor such as melanoma, head and neck, liver or kidney cancer. This rearrangement joins TRBV5-6 to TRBJ1-4, with TRBD1 matching over 9 bases. This specimen was CD4+ or CD8+ T cells sorted from blood, taken in a trial of the OX40 agonist ivuxolimab. The CDR3 DNA follows: TGTGCCAGCAGCTTGGGGCCTGGGACAGGGAATGAAAAACTGTTTTTT. Protein: CASSLGPGTGNEKLFF. Filled out from reference TRBV5-6 and TRBJ1-4, the complete variable domain reads DAGVTQSPTHLIKTRGQQVTLRCSPKSGHDTVSWYQQALGQGPQFIFQYYEEEERQRGNFPDRFSGHQFPNYSSELNVNALLLGDSALYLCASSLGPGTGNEKLFFGSGTQLSVL.